A selection of T cell receptor beta chains follows, all from one sample in a study of blood T cell repertoires in COVID-19. The repertoire was sequenced with immunoSEQ multiplex PCR; TCRdb's copy has only in-frame clones and lacks some. The sample includes about 95,000 clones, around 86% seen only once; the top ten take around 5.2%. The source material was peripheral blood. All receptors derive from a man aged 55-75 years with COVID-19, enrolled during active disease. CDR3s include the opening cysteine and the closing phenylalanine or tryptophan. A D gene is named only where the DNA matches it firmly. Clone size is stated in some rows and not others, as once, few, many or a class when expanded.

TRBJ1-2	TRBV5-1	-	TRBD1	18	TGCGCCAGCAGCAGGGACACGGGACAGGGCGCATCTAACTATGGCTACACCTTC	CASSRDTGQGASNYGYTF
TRBJ1-1	TRBV7-3	once	-	14	TGTGCCAGCAGCCCCGGGGGGATGAACACTGAAGCTTTCTTT	CASSPGGMNTEAFF
TRBJ2-2	TRBV24-1	-	TRBD2	19	TGTGCCACCAGTGACCAAGGGACTAGCGGGATCTTGAACACCGGGGAGCTGTTTTTT	CATSDQGTSGILNTGELFF
TRBJ2-1	TRBV5-4	once	-	15	TGTGCCAGCAAAGTGATCCCCAGCTCCTACAATGAGCAGTTCTTC	CASKVIPSSYNEQFF
TRBJ1-4	TRBV4-1	few	TRBD1	18	TGCGCCAGCAGCCAAGCCCTTTCCGGGACAGGGGTAGAAGAAAAACTGTTTTTT	CASSQALSGTGVEEKLFF
TRBJ2-1	TRBV29-1	once	-	12	TGCAGCGTTGAAGACCTACCCGGGGAGCAGTTCTTC	CSVEDLPGEQFF
TRBJ1-2	TRBV19	-	-	13	TGTGCCAGTAGTGCCCGGGACAATGATGGCTACACCTTC	CASSARDNDGYTF
TRBJ2-3	TRBV7-8	-	-	17	TGTGCCAGCATCATTACCCGTACTAGGTCCGCCACAGATACGCAGTATTTT	CASIITRTRSATDTQYF
TRBJ1-6	TRBV7-9	-	TRBD1	14	TGTGCCACCGCTACCGGACAGGGGAGGTCACCCCTCCACTTT	CATATGQGRSPLHF
TRBJ1-1	TRBV24-1	-	TRBD1	13	TGTGCCACCAGTGAGGCGGGGACAGGGGAGGCTTTCTTT	CATSEAGTGEAFF
TRBJ1-5	TRBV6-2/TRBV6-3	-	-	14	TGTGCCAGCAGTTACACTCGGGTGGGTCAGCCCCAGCATTTT	CASSYTRVGQPQHF
TRBJ1-5	TRBV6-2/TRBV6-3	-	-	14	TGTGCCAGCACCCCCCGGCAGGGGTTTCAGCCCCAGCATTTT	CASTPRQGFQPQHF
TRBJ1-5	TRBV5-1	few	TRBD1	16	TGCGCCAGCAGCGCAACCGGGACAGGGGGCGGTCAGCCCCAGCATTTT	CASSATGTGGGQPQHF
TRBJ2-2	TRBV7-9	-	-	15	TGTGCCAGCAGACCCCCCGTGCGGGTTAACGGGGAGCTGTTTTTT	CASRPPVRVNGELFF
TRBJ2-1	TRBV5-5	-	TRBD2	19	TGTGCCAGCAGCTTATTGCCGACTAGCGGGAGAAGCAACGGAGATGAGCAGTTCTTC	CASSLLPTSGRSNGDEQFF
TRBJ2-3	TRBV4-3	-	-	15	TGCGCCAGCAGCCTTCTGACATCAAGCACAGATACGCAGTATTTT	CASSLLTSSTDTQYF